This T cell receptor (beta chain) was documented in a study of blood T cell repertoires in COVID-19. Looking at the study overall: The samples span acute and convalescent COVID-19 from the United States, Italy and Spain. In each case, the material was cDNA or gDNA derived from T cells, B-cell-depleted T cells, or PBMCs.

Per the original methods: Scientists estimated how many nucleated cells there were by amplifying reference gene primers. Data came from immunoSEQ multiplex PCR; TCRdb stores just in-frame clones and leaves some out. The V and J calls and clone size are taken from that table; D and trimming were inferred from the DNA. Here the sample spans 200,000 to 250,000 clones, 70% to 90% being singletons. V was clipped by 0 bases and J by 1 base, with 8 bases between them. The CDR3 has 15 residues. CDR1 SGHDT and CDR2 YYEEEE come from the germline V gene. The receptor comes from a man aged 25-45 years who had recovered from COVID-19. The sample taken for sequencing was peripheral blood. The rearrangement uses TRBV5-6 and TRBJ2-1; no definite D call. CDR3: CASSLAPGSYNEQFF. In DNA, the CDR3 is TGTGCCAGCAGCTTGGCCCCAGGTTCCTACAATGAGCAGTTCTTC.